This T cell receptor beta chain came from a study of tumor-infiltrating lymphocytes in glioblastoma multiforme. There are many counts of this clonotype. Three nested ARM-PCR rounds with V-beta and C-beta primers built TCRB libraries. One entry per CDR3 protein results from TCRdb running MiXCR on the multiplex PCR reads. Of almost 20,000 distinct CDR3 sequences listed, under 80% are singletons. The CDR3 runs 14 residues. Germline lookup yields CDR1 MDHEN and CDR2 SYDVKM. V gave up 3 bases and J gave up 2 bases, with 11 bases separating them. This chain links TRBV28 with TRBJ2-7; no clear D gene. What was sequenced was peripheral blood. The TCR sequence derives from a male donor with glioblastoma. CDR3 protein: CASSFSIRPYEQYF. Here the CDR3 DNA reads TGTGCCAGCAGTTTTAGCATCCGACCCTACGAGCAGTACTTC.